This TCR beta chain was sequenced during a study of T cell responses to AZD1222 COVID-19 vaccine. Losses at the gene ends were 5 bases for V and 8 bases for J; bases not matched to a gene: 14. CDR1 and CDR2 (germline): ENHRY, SYGVKD. The CDR3 spans 16 residues. Method: immunoSEQ multiplex PCR; TCRdb's copy keeps in-frame clones and lacks some. The sample records roughly 180,000 clones, approximately 93% being singletons. The table lists this clone with a count of one. The clonotype was recovered from an adult who received the AZD1222 COVID-19 vaccine. Sequences were derived from peripheral blood, sampled 28 days after the second AZD1222 dose. The gene calls are TRBV10-3 and TRBJ2-1; 8 nucleotides align to TRBD2. Here the CDR3 reads CAISPSGSGSIYEQFF. DNA for the CDR3: TGTGCCATCAGTCCCAGTGGAAGCGGGAGTATATATGAGCAGTTCTTC.